Listed below are T cell receptor beta chains from one sample, sequenced in a study of regulatory T cells in long-lasting Graves disease. In TCRdb, the multiplex PCR reads were re-called with MiXCR into one record per CDR3 protein. Seen here are over 650,000 distinct CDR3 sequences, 25% to 35% observed once, and the top ten hold 35% to 55%. Sequencing used peripheral blood mononuclear cells (PBMCs), obtained when the disease was refractory, from a patient treated with antithyroid drugs. These TCRs come from a female donor with Graves disease. Both conserved end residues are part of each CDR3. The D gene is left open where the match is weak. Rows give clone size only sometimes, using once, few, many, or a class for an expanded clone.

v_call	clone_size	d_call	j_call	cdr3_nt	cdr3_aa
TRBV29-1	few	TRBD2	TRBJ2-7	TGCAGCGTACGACTAGCGGGAGTGGGGACGCCTTTCGAGCAGTACTTC	CSVRLAGVGTPFEQYF
TRBV5-1	few	TRBD1	TRBJ2-6	TGCGCCAGCAGCTCCGCCGGGACAGGGGTGTCTGGGGCCAACGTCCTGACTTTC	CASSSAGTGVSGANVLTF
TRBV6-5	-	TRBD2	TRBJ2-7	TGTGCCAGCAGTTACCCGACTAGCGGGAGGACAGACTACGGGCAGTACTTC	CASSYPTSGRTDYGQYF
TRBV2	-	-	TRBJ1-5	TGTGCCAGCAGTGGGGGAAGGCGGGGGGCGAGCTCCCTCCATCAGCCCCAGCATTTT	CASSGGRRGASSLHQPQHF
TRBV7-3	-	TRBD1	TRBJ1-2	TGTGCCAGCAGCTCTCCAGGGGGGAGGGGCTACACCTTC	CASSSPGGRGYTF
TRBV6-1	-	-	TRBJ1-1	TGTGCCAGCTTGGTATCCATGAACACTGAAGCTTTCTTT	CASLVSMNTEAFF
TRBV3-1	few	-	TRBJ1-1	TGTGCCAGCAGCCAAGATCCAGGGAACACTGAAGCTTTCTTT	CASSQDPGNTEAFF
TRBV28	many	-	TRBJ2-2	TGTGCCAGCAGCCCTGACAGGCCGAACACCGGGGAGCTGTTTTTT	CASSPDRPNTGELFF
TRBV6-5	few	-	TRBJ1-4	TGTGCCAGCAGTTACGCCGGGGAGTGGGAAAAACTGTTTTTT	CASSYAGEWEKLFF
TRBV7-9	-	-	TRBJ1-4	TGTGCCAGCAGCCCCCGGACGTGGGAATCAACTAATGAAAAACTGTTTTTT	CASSPRTWESTNEKLFF
TRBV29-1	few	-	TRBJ1-4	TGCAGCGTTTCCTTACAGGGAGCTAATGAAAAACTGTTTTTT	CSVSLQGANEKLFF
TRBV6-1	-	-	TRBJ2-7	TGTGCCAGCAGGGTACTGCAGGCCTCCTACGAGCAGTACTTC	CASRVLQASYEQYF
TRBV28	-	TRBD1	TRBJ2-7	TGTGCCAGCAGTCAACAACCCTCCGGGACAGGTTACTACGAGCAGTACTTC	CASSQQPSGTGYYEQYF
TRBV28	-	-	TRBJ2-5	TGTGCCAGCAGTTACTCTGGGGGAGCAGGTCAAGAGACCCAGTACTTC	CASSYSGGAGQETQYF
TRBV6-1	few	-	TRBJ1-2	TGTGCCAGCAGTCCCGGGACCCTGGGCAACTATGGCTACACCTTC	CASSPGTLGNYGYTF
TRBV29-1	-	-	TRBJ1-4	TGCAGCGGTCGGAGGGGTGAGGGGGAAAAACTGTTTTTT	CSGRRGEGEKLFF
TRBV29-1	-	-	TRBJ1-3	TGCAGCGTCGAACTAAAGTTGCGGGGCCGAGAAAACACCATATATTTT	CSVELKLRGRENTIYF
TRBV5-1	many	-	TRBJ2-1	TGTGCCAGCAGCCTATACAATGAGCAGTTCTTC	CASSLYNEQFF
TRBV15	many	-	TRBJ2-2	TGTGCCACCAGCCCAACGGCAGGGGGGATCGGGGAGCTGTTTTTT	CATSPTAGGIGELFF
TRBV7-2	-	-	TRBJ2-7	TGTGCCAGCAGCTTAGTGGCGGCCTACCCTTGGGAGCAGTACTTC	CASSLVAAYPWEQYF
TRBV20-1	-	-	TRBJ2-7	TGCAGTGCTAGGGCTGGGCCCTACGAGCAGTACTTC	CSARAGPYEQYF
TRBV18	-	-	TRBJ2-3	TGTGCCAGCTCACCGGGCAACACAGATACGCAGTATTTT	CASSPGNTDTQYF
TRBV7-9	-	TRBD2	TRBJ2-7	TGTGCCAGCAGCTTAGTAGCGGGCTCAACCTACGAGCAGTACTTC	CASSLVAGSTYEQYF
TRBV27	many	TRBD1	TRBJ2-7	TGTGCCAGCAGTTGGTCGGGGACAGGGTCCTACGAGCAGTACTTC	CASSWSGTGSYEQYF
TRBV3-1	-	-	TRBJ2-7	TGTGCCAGCAGCCAAGACGGCAGTTACGAGCAGTACTTC	CASSQDGSYEQYF
TRBV27	few	-	TRBJ2-4	TGTGCCAGCACGGACGGATACATTCAGTACTTC	CASTDGYIQYF
TRBV5-1	-	TRBD1	TRBJ1-1	TGCGCCAGCAGCTTGGGCCCGCCGGGACAGGGGGCAGGTGTGAACACTGAAGCTTTCTTT	CASSLGPPGQGAGVNTEAFF
TRBV6-1	many	-	TRBJ1-1	TGTGCCAGCAGTGAAATCCAGGGCTTTACTGAAGCTTTCTTT	CASSEIQGFTEAFF
TRBV5-5	few	-	TRBJ1-2	TGTGCCAGCAGCTTACTAGGGGATACTAACTATGGCTACACCTTC	CASSLLGDTNYGYTF
TRBV12-3/TRBV12-4	many	-	TRBJ1-6	TGTGCCAGCAGTTTCGGGAATAATTCACCCCTCCACTTT	CASSFGNNSPLHF
TRBV24-1	-	TRBD1	TRBJ1-5	TGTGCCACCAGTGAGACAGGGGCCGGATGGCCCCAGCATTTT	CATSETGAGWPQHF
TRBV29-1	-	TRBD1	TRBJ2-7	TGCAGCGCCCTAGGGACAGGGGTGGGAGAGCAGTACTTC	CSALGTGVGEQYF
TRBV19	few	TRBD1	TRBJ1-2	TGTGCCAGTAGTATTCAAGACAGGGGGCTCTCTGGCTACACCTTC	CASSIQDRGLSGYTF
TRBV12-3/TRBV12-4	many	-	TRBJ2-5	TGTGCCAGCGCATTGGCACCTAGGGAGCAAGAGACCCAGTACTTC	CASALAPREQETQYF
TRBV5-1	-	TRBD1	TRBJ2-6	TGCGCCAGCAGTTCAGGGACAGGGGCCTCTGGGGCCAACGTCCTGACTTTC	CASSSGTGASGANVLTF
TRBV6-2/TRBV6-3	many	-	TRBJ1-4	TGTGCCAGCAGTTACATGGGAAAACTGTTTTTT	CASSYMGKLFF
TRBV6-2/TRBV6-3	many	TRBD2	TRBJ2-5	TGTGCCAGTTTACCCGGACTAGCGGGAACTGAGACCCAGTACTTC	CASLPGLAGTETQYF
TRBV14	-	-	TRBJ2-2	TGTGCCAGCAGCCAGCGGACAGCGAACACCGGGGAGCTGTTTTTT	CASSQRTANTGELFF
TRBV19	-	TRBD2	TRBJ2-7	TGTGCCAGCTCGCCGACTAGCGGGAAATCCGAGCAGTACTTC	CASSPTSGKSEQYF
TRBV20-1	-	-	TRBJ1-2	TGCAGTGCTGAAATTGGAGGGGTCTATGGCTACACCTTC	CSAEIGGVYGYTF
TRBV2	few	-	TRBJ2-4	TGTGCCAGCGGACAGAAGAGCGACATTCAGTACTTC	CASGQKSDIQYF
TRBV5-8	few	-	TRBJ1-6	TGTGCCAGCAGCTTGGGTGCAGCTGATTCACCCCTCCACTTT	CASSLGAADSPLHF
TRBV11-2	many	-	TRBJ1-2	TGTGCCAGCAGCCTAGGAACAGTCTTCTATGGCTACACCTTC	CASSLGTVFYGYTF
TRBV3-1	-	-	TRBJ1-1	TGTGCCAGCAGTCGAAGACAGAAGATGAACACTGAAGCTTTCTTT	CASSRRQKMNTEAFF
TRBV5-1	few	TRBD1	TRBJ2-6	TGCGCCAGCAGCTCCGGACAGGCTGGGGCCAACGTCCTGACTTTC	CASSSGQAGANVLTF
TRBV7-6	once	TRBD2	TRBJ2-5	TGTGCCAGCACCCAGAGGCGGGAGAGACGGGAGACCCAGTACTTC	CASTQRRERRETQYF
TRBV12-3/TRBV12-4	-	-	TRBJ1-2	TGTGCCAGCAGTCAAGGACGGAGCGGCTATGGCTACACCTTC	CASSQGRSGYGYTF
TRBV10-3	-	-	TRBJ2-7	TGTGCCATCAGTGACCCCGGGATCAGGGGAGGCGAGCAGTACTTC	CAISDPGIRGGEQYF
TRBV11-2	many	TRBD2	TRBJ2-5	TGTGCCAGCAGCTTAGTAGCGGGAGGGCTCCAAGAGACCCAGTACTTC	CASSLVAGGLQETQYF
TRBV7-3	-	TRBD2	TRBJ2-1	TGTGCCAGCAGCTTAAGGACTAGTGAGCAGTTCTTC	CASSLRTSEQFF
TRBV27	-	-	TRBJ2-7	TGTGCCAGCTCCCCGAGGGAGGGGGCCCGACGCTACGAGCAGTACTTC	CASSPREGARRYEQYF
TRBV25-1	-	-	TRBJ1-1	TGTGCCAGCAGTGAGAGGGAGATCCGGAACACTGAAGCTTTCTTT	CASSEREIRNTEAFF
TRBV6-6	many	-	TRBJ2-7	TGTGCCAGCAGTTACTCGTTCCGGGCCTACGAGCAGTACTTC	CASSYSFRAYEQYF
TRBV30	-	-	TRBJ2-2	TGTGCCTGGAGTGTACCCCTTCACACCGGGGAGCTGTTTTTT	CAWSVPLHTGELFF
TRBV12-3/TRBV12-4	few	TRBD1	TRBJ1-2	TGTGCCAGCAGTACCCGACAGGGGGATAACTATGGCTACACCTTC	CASSTRQGDNYGYTF
TRBV5-6	few	-	TRBJ1-6	TGTGCCAGCAGCTTGTCGTCACAGCCCTATAATTCACCCCTCCACTTT	CASSLSSQPYNSPLHF
TRBV29-1	few	TRBD1	TRBJ1-2	TGCAGCGTCGACAGGGCATCTGGCTACACCTTC	CSVDRASGYTF
TRBV11-2	many	-	TRBJ2-5	TGTGCCAGCAGCTTAGAGGTGGCGGCAGAGACCCAGTACTTC	CASSLEVAAETQYF